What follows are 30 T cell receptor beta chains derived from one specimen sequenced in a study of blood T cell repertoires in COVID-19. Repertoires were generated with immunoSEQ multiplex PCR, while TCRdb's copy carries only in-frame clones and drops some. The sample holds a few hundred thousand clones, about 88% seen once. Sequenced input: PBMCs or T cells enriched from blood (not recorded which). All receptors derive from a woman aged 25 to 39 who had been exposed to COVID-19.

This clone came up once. CDR3 coding DNA: TGTGCCAGCAGCTTCGGCAGGGGGGACACCGGGGAGCTGTTTTTT. Encoded protein: CASSFGRGDTGELFF. J is TRBJ2-2 and V is TRBV7-3; tentatively, D is TRBD1 (7 bases). V gave up 3 bases and J gave up 3 bases, with 11 bases separating them. This CDR3 has 15 amino acids. Germline V gives CDR1 SGHTA, CDR2 FQGTGA.

This CDR3 is CAWRLQGTYYGYTF. In DNA form, the CDR3 reads TGTGCCTGGAGACTACAGGGGACTTACTATGGCTACACCTTC. The V and J genes are TRBV30 and TRBJ1-2, with 7 bases lining up with TRBD1. Germline lookup yields CDR1 GTSNPN and CDR2 SVGIG (reference sequence). V gave up 3 bases and J gave up 3 bases; unmatched junction bases: 7. This CDR3 has 14 amino acids. The whole variable domain, remainder taken from reference TRBV30 and TRBJ1-2, is SQTIHQWPATLVQPVGSPLSLECTVEGTSNPNLYWYRQAAGRGLQLLFYSVGIGQISSEVPQNLSASRPQDRQFILSSKKLLLSDSGFYLCAWRLQGTYYGYTFGSGTRLTVV.

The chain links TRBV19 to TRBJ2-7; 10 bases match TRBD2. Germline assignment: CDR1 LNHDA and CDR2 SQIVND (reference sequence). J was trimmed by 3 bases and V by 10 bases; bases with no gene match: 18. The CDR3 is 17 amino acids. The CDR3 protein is CATSIWHRTSGHYEQYF. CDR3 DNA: TGTGCCACCTCAATTTGGCATAGGACTAGCGGACACTACGAGCAGTACTTC.

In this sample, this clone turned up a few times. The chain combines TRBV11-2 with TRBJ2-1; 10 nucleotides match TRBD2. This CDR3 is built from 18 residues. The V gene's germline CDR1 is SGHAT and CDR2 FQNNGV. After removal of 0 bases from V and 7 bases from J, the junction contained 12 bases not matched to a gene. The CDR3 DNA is TGTGCCAGCAGCTTAGATCCTTCTAGCGGGGGTGCTTGGAATGAGCAGTTCTTC. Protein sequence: CASSLDPSSGGAWNEQFF.

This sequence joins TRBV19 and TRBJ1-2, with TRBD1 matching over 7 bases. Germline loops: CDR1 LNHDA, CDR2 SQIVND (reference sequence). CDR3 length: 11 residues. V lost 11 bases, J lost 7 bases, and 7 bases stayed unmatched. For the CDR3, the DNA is TGTGCCGTGGGGACAGCAATTGGCTACACCTTC. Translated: CAVGTAIGYTF.

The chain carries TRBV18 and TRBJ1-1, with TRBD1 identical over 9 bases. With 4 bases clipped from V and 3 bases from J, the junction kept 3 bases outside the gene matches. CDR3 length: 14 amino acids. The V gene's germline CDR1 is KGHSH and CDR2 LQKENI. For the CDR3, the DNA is TGTGCCAGCTCACTGACAGGGGGTCACACTGAAGCTTTCTTT. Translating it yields CASSLTGGHTEAFF.

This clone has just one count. CDR3 nucleotide sequence: TGTGCCAGCAGTTTATCGACAGCCTTCTACACTGAAGCTTTCTTT. Residues: CASSLSTAFYTEAFF. The chain is built from TRBV27 and TRBJ1-1, with D maybe TRBD1 (5 bases). This CDR3 region has 15 residues. The V end lost 0 bases, the J end lost 3 bases, and 11 bases lay between the germline ends. The germline V gene encodes CDR1 MNHEY and CDR2 SMNVEV (reference sequence).

The CDR3 coding sequence is TGTGCCAGCAGCCGCCGCCTCCAGGGTGGCGAGCAGTACTTC. Encoded protein: CASSRRLQGGEQYF. This chain connects TRBV14 to TRBJ2-7, with TRBD1 as a possible D gene (5 bases). V lost 4 bases and J lost 6, with 16 bases in between. The CDR3 runs to 14 residues. Germline CDR1 SGHDN, CDR2 FVKESK. Filled out from reference TRBV14 and TRBJ2-7, the complete variable domain reads EAGVTQFPSHSVIEKGQTVTLRCDPISGHDNLYWYRRVMGKEIKFLLHFVKESKQDESGMPNNRFLAERTGGTYSTLKVQPAELEDSGVYFCASSRRLQGGEQYFGPGTRLTVT.

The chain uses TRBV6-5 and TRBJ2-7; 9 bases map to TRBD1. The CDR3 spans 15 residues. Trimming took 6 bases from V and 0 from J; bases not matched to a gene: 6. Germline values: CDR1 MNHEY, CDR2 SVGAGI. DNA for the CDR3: TGTGCCAGCAGGGGGGGACAGGGAAGCTCCTACGAGCAGTACTTC. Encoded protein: CASRGGQGSSYEQYF.

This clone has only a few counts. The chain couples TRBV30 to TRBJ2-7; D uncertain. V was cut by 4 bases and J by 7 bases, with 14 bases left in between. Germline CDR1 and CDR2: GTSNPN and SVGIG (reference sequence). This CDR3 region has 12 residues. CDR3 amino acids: CAWTYGSLEQYF. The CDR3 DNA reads TGTGCCTGGACCTACGGGTCCCTAGAGCAGTACTTC.

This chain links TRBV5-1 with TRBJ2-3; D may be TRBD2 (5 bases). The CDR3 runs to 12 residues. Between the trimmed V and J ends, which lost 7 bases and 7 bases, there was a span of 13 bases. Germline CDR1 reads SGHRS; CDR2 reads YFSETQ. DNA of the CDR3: TGCGCCAGCTCACCCGGGGAGAATACGCAGTATTTT. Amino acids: CASSPGENTQYF.

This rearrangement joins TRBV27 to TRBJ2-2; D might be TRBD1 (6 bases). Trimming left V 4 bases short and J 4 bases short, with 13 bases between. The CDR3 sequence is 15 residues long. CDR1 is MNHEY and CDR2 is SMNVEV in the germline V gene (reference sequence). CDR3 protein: CASSYSGETTGELFF. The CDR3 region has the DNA TGTGCCAGCAGTTATTCAGGGGAAACCACCGGGGAGCTGTTTTTT.

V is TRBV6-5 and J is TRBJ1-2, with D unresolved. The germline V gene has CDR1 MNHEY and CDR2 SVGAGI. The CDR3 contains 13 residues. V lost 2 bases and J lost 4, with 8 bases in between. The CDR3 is CASSYALTYGYTF. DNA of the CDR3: TGTGCCAGCAGTTACGCACTAACCTATGGCTACACCTTC.

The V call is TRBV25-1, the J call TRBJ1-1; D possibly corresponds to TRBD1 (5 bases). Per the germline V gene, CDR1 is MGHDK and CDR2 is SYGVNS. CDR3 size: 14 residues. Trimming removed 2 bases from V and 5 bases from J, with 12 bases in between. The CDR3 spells CASSEGAFGTEAFF. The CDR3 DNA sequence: TGTGCCAGCAGTGAAGGGGCCTTCGGGACTGAAGCTTTCTTT.

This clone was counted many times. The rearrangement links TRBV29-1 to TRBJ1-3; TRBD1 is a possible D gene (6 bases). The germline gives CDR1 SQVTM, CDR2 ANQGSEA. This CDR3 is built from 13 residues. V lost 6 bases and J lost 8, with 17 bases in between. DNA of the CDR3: TGCAGCGTGGCGGGGGGGCTGAGTGACACCATATATTTT. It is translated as CSVAGGLSDTIYF.

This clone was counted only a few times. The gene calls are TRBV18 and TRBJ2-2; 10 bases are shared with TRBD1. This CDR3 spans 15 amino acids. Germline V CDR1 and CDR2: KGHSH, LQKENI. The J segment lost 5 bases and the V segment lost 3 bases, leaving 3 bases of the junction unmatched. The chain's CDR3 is CASSPRQGATGELFF. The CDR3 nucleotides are TGTGCCAGCTCACCGAGACAGGGGGCGACCGGGGAGCTGTTTTTT. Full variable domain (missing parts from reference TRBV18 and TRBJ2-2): NAGVMQNPRHLVRRRGQEARLRCSPMKGHSHVYWYRQLPEEGLKFMVYLQKENIIDESGMPKERFSAEFPKEGPSILRIQQVVRGDSAAYFCASSPRQGATGELFFGEGSRLTVL.

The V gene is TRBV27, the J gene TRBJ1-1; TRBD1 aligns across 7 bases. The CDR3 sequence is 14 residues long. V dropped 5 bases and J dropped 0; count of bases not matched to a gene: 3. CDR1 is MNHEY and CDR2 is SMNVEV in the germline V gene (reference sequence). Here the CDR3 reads CASSRQGLNTEAFF. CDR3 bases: TGTGCCAGCAGTCGACAGGGATTGAACACTGAAGCTTTCTTT.

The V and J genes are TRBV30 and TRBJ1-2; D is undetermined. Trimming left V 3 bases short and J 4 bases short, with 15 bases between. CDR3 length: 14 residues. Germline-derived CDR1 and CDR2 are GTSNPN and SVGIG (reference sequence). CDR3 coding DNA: TGTGCCTGGAGCCGGGGAGGATCTAGCTATGGCTACACCTTC. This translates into CAWSRGGSSYGYTF. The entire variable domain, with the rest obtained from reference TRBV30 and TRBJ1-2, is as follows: SQTIHQWPATLVQPVGSPLSLECTVEGTSNPNLYWYRQAAGRGLQLLFYSVGIGQISSEVPQNLSASRPQDRQFILSSKKLLLSDSGFYLCAWSRGGSSYGYTFGSGTRLTVV.

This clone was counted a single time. The CDR3 sequence: CASSPGDLENTEAFF. Here the CDR3 DNA reads TGTGCCAGCTCACCGGGGGACTTGGAGAACACTGAAGCTTTCTTT. V usage is TRBV18 and J usage is TRBJ1-1; D perhaps matches TRBD1 (5 bases). Trimming left V 3 bases short and J 1 base short, with 12 bases between. Germline lookup yields CDR1 KGHSH and CDR2 LQKENI. CDR3 size: 15 residues. Full variable domain (rest looked up from reference TRBV18 and TRBJ1-1): NAGVMQNPRHLVRRRGQEARLRCSPMKGHSHVYWYRQLPEEGLKFMVYLQKENIIDESGMPKERFSAEFPKEGPSILRIQQVVRGDSAAYFCASSPGDLENTEAFFGQGTRLTVV.

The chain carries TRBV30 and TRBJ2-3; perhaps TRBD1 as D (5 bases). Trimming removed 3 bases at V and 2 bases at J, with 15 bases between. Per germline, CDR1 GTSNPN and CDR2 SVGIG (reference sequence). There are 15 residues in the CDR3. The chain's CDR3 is CAWRETQDLTDTQYF. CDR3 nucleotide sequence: TGTGCCTGGAGGGAAACACAGGACCTCACAGATACGCAGTATTTT.

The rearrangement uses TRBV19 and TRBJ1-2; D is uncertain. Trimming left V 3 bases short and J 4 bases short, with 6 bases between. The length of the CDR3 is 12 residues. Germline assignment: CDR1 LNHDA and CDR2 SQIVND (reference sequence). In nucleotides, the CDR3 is TGTGCCAGTAGTATCGACACCTATGGCTACACCTTC. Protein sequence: CASSIDTYGYTF. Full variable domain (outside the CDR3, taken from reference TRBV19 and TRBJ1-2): DGGITQSPKYLFRKEGQNVTLSCEQNLNHDAMYWYRQDPGQGLRLIYYSQIVNDFQKGDIAEGYSVSREKKESFPLTVTSAQKNPTAFYLCASSIDTYGYTFGSGTRLTVV.

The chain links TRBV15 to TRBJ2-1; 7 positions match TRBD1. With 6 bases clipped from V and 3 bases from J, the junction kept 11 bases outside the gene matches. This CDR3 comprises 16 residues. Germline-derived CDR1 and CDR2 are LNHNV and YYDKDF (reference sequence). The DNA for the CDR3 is TGTGCCACCAGTCCTACCGACAGGGATATCTACAATGAGCAGTTCTTC. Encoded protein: CATSPTDRDIYNEQFF. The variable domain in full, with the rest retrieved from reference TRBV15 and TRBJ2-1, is DAMVIQNPRYQVTQFGKPVTLSCSQTLNHNVMYWYQQKSSQAPKLLFHYYDKDFNNEADTPDNFQSRRPNTSFCFLDIRSPGLGDTAMYLCATSPTDRDIYNEQFFGPGTRLTVL.

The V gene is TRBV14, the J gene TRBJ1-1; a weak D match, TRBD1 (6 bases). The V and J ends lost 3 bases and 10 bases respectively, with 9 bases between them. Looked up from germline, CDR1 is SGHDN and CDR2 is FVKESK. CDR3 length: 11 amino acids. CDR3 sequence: CASSHGGIAFF. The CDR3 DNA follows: TGTGCCAGCAGCCATGGGGGCATAGCTTTCTTT.

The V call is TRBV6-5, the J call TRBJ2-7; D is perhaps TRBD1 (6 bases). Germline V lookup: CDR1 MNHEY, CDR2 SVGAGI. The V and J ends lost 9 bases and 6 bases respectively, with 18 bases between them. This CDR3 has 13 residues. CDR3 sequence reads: CASWGLGRGEQYF. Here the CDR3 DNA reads TGTGCCAGTTGGGGGCTGGGGAGAGGCGAGCAGTACTTC.

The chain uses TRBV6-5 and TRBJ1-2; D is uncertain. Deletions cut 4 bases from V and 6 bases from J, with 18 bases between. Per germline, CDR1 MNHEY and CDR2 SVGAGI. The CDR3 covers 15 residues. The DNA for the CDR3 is TGTGCCAGCAGTTTGGAGGGCCAACCAAGGCATGGCTACACCTTC. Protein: CASSLEGQPRHGYTF.

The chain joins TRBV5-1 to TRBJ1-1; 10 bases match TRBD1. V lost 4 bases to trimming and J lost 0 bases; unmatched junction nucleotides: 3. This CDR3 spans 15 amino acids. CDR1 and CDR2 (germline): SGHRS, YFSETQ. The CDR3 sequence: CASSRTGGMNTEAFF. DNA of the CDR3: TGCGCCAGCAGCAGGACAGGGGGAATGAACACTGAAGCTTTCTTT.

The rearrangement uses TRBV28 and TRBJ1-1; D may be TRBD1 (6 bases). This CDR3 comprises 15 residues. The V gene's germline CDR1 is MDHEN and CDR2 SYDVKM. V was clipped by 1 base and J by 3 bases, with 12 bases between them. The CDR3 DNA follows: TGTGCCAGCAGTTTATCCGGAAGGGGGTACACTGAAGCTTTCTTT. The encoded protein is CASSLSGRGYTEAFF. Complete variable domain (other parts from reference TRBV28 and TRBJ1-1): DVKVTQSSRYLVKRTGEKVFLECVQDMDHENMFWYRQDPGLGLRLIYFSYDVKMKEKGDIPEGYSVSREKKERFSLILESASTNQTSMYLCASSLSGRGYTEAFFGQGTRLTVV.

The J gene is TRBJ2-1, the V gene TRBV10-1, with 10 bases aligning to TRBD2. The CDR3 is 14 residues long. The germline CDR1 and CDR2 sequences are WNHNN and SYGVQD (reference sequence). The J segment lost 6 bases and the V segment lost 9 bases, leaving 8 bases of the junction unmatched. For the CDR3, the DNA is TGCGCCAGTTCAGCGGGGGGGCAAGGCAATGAGCAGTTCTTC. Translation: CASSAGGQGNEQFF.

CDR3 DNA sequence: TGTGCCAGCAGCTTACAGGGGATTAATTCACCCCTCCACTTT. Residues: CASSLQGINSPLHF. This chain links TRBV11-3 with TRBJ1-6, with D possibly being TRBD1 (6 bases). The germline V gene encodes CDR1 SGHNT and CDR2 YENEEA. V was clipped by 2 bases and J by 6 bases, with 8 bases between them. This CDR3 is 14 amino acids long.

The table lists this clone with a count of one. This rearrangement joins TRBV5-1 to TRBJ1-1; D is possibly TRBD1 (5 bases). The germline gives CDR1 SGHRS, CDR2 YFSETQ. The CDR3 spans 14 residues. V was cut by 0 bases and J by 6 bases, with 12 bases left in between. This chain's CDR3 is CASSLVVGGAEAFF. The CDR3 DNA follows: TGCGCCAGCAGCTTGGTTGTGGGGGGTGCTGAAGCTTTCTTT.